The 5 T cell receptor beta chains listed next were all sequenced from one sample in a study of T cells in Graves' hyperthyroidism and ophthalmopathy. Amplified regions were TCR beta CDR3 sequences from RNA transcripts. Initially, a first-round RT-PCR of the TCR CDR3 employed the HTBI primer set. MiXCR, run by TCRdb on the multiplex PCR reads, gives a single entry per CDR3 protein. The sample records roughly 350,000 distinct CDR3 sequences, approximately 15% being singletons. The sample taken for sequencing was blood. Receptors originate from a woman in her 30s with Graves' hyperthyroidism.

The table lists this clonotype with many counts. The V and J genes are TRBV6-1 and TRBJ1-2; D call uncertain. The CDR3 spans 12 residues. The ends were cut back, 6 bases at V and 1 base at J, with 6 bases in the middle. In germline, CDR1 is MNHNS, CDR2 SASEGT. The CDR3 loop reads CASRDFNYGYTF. The CDR3 DNA is TGTGCCAGCAGGGACTTTAACTATGGCTACACCTTC.

The V gene is TRBV19, the J gene TRBJ1-2; D is perhaps TRBD1 (5 bases). CDR1 is LNHDA and CDR2 is SQIVND in the germline V gene (reference sequence). The CDR3 has 15 amino acids. The V and J ends lost 3 bases and 4 bases respectively, with 15 bases between them. The CDR3 nucleotides read TGTGCCAGTAGTATGGGGCCCTCCTCGAGCTATGGCTACACCTTC. Encoded protein: CASSMGPSSSYGYTF.

The sample holds many counts of this clonotype. The chain is built from TRBV9 and TRBJ2-1; 9 positions match TRBD1. This CDR3 has 15 amino acids. The germline V gene has CDR1 SGDLS and CDR2 YYNGEE. The V segment lost 2 bases and the J segment 4 bases; nucleotides outside the gene matches: 4. CDR3 amino acids: CASSVTGQGYNEQFF. In DNA form, the CDR3 reads TGTGCCAGCAGCGTTACGGGACAGGGATACAATGAGCAGTTCTTC.

About this clonotype itself: A much larger clone lies one base from this, so it may be a read error. The chain is built from TRBV3-1 and TRBJ2-7; weak D call: TRBD2 (5 bases). Looked up from germline, CDR1 is LGHDT and CDR2 is YNNKEL (reference sequence). The CDR3 consists of 15 residues. The CDR3 sequence is CASSQGRLPTYEHYF. CDR3 DNA: TGTGCCAGCAGCCAAGGTAGACTACCTACCTACGAGCACTACTTC.

The V gene is TRBV5-1, the J gene TRBJ2-5; D remains ambiguous. Germline V gene sequence: CDR1 SGHRS, CDR2 YFSETQ. The CDR3 length is 14 residues. The germline V and J ends were trimmed by 0 bases and 2 bases, with 8 bases remaining between them. The CDR3 sequence is CASSLVTTQETQYF. The CDR3 DNA reads TGCGCCAGCAGCTTGGTAACAACTCAAGAGACCCAGTACTTC.